What follows are 16 T cell receptor beta chains derived from one specimen sequenced in a study of T cell responses to AZD1222 COVID-19 vaccine. The repertoire was sequenced with immunoSEQ multiplex PCR; TCRdb's copy has only in-frame clones and lacks some. The data contain some 85,000 clones, approximately 90% of them seen just once; the ten biggest clones take up around 8%. Here the sequenced sample was peripheral blood, taken on day 0 of AZD1222 vaccination. The receptors stem from an adult in good health.

This chain joins TRBV4-1 and TRBJ1-5; 9 positions match TRBD1. V dropped 1 base and J dropped 0; count of bases not matched to a gene: 10. The CDR3 runs 19 residues. The germline gives CDR1 MGHRA, CDR2 YSYEKL. CDR3 nucleotides: TGCGCCAGCAGCCAAGCGCCCTTAGGGACAGGGAATAGCAATCAGCCCCAGCATTTT. As protein: CASSQAPLGTGNSNQPQHF.

This chain joins TRBV5-8 and TRBJ1-2, with D possibly matching TRBD1 (6 bases). The CDR3 has 16 residues. The V end was cut by 4 bases, the J end by 2 bases, with 18 bases between. CDR1 and CDR2 from the germline V gene are SGHTS and YDEGEE. Here the CDR3 reads CASSLRDRSVNYGYTF. CDR3 bases: TGTGCCAGCAGCCTGCGAGACAGGTCCGTGAACTATGGCTACACCTTC.

The rearrangement links TRBV28 to TRBJ2-2; 11 nucleotides agree with TRBD1. The V gene end was trimmed by 5 bases and the J gene end by 4 bases; junction bases not matched to a gene: 9. The V gene's germline CDR1 is MDHEN and CDR2 SYDVKM. This CDR3 contains 17 residues. The DNA of the CDR3 is TGTGCCAGCAGTCCCGCCCAAGGGACAGGGGGCACCGGGGAGCTGTTTTTT. Translation gives CASSPAQGTGGTGELFF.

The CDR3 loop reads CASSVGTESYEKLFF. The CDR3 nucleotides are TGTGCCAGCAGCGTCGGGACAGAGTCTTATGAAAAACTGTTTTTT. This rearrangement joins TRBV9 to TRBJ1-4; TRBD1 aligns across 7 bases. The ends lost 2 bases at V and 6 bases at J; junction bases unmatched: 7. The CDR3 is 15 amino acids. Germline CDR1 reads SGDLS; CDR2 reads YYNGEE.

This chain links TRBV12-5 with TRBJ1-5, with 8 nucleotides matching TRBD1. This CDR3 spans 15 amino acids. The ends lost 6 bases at V and 1 base at J; junction bases unmatched: 5. Germline loops: CDR1 LGHNT, CDR2 FRNRAP. In DNA, the CDR3 is TGTGCTAGTGGCTCGGACAGGGACAGCAATCAGCCCCAGCATTTT. Protein: CASGSDRDSNQPQHF.

The rearrangement links TRBV4-1 to TRBJ1-1; possibly TRBD1 for D (6 bases). Trimming took off 4 bases at V and 7 bases at J, with 13 bases between the two ends. Germline V gene data show CDR1 as MGHRA and CDR2 as YSYEKL. The CDR3 has 13 residues. The CDR3 DNA reads as TGCGCCAGCAGCCTTCAGGGGTATGGTGAAGCTTTCTTT. This sequence encodes CASSLQGYGEAFF.

The chain is built from TRBV9 and TRBJ1-6; D is unresolved. Per germline, CDR1 SGDLS and CDR2 YYNGEE. CDR3 length: 16 amino acids. The ends were cut back, 4 bases at V and 10 bases at J, with 21 bases in the middle. CDR3 DNA: TGTGCCAGCAGCCCCGAGAGACTCCTAGTCGGGTCACCCCTCCACTTT. This encodes CASSPERLLVGSPLHF.

J is TRBJ1-1 and V is TRBV3-1 (or the pseudogene TRBV3-2); the D is unclear. The V gene's germline CDR1 is LGHDT and CDR2 YNNKEL (reference sequence). Trimming removed 2 bases from V and 0 bases from J, with 4 bases in between. This CDR3 region has 13 residues. The DNA of the CDR3 is TGTGCCAGCAGCCAAACAGTGAACACTGAAGCTTTCTTT. Its translation: CASSQTVNTEAFF.

The V call is TRBV18, the J call TRBJ2-3, with no clear D. CDR1 KGHSH and CDR2 LQKENI come from the germline V gene. There are 16 residues in the CDR3. Trimming removed 0 bases from V and 6 bases from J, with 16 bases in between. CDR3 residues: CASSPPPRASGDTQYF. DNA of the CDR3: TGTGCCAGCTCACCACCCCCCCGGGCCTCAGGCGATACGCAGTATTTT.

The chain recombines TRBV6-5 with TRBJ2-3; 9 bases fit TRBD1. The V and J ends lost 6 bases and 1 base, in that order; junction bases with no gene match: 2. The CDR3 loop spans 14 amino acids. Per the germline V gene, CDR1 is MNHEY and CDR2 is SVGAGI. The CDR3 here is CASRRDRGTDTQYF. The CDR3 DNA is TGTGCCAGCAGACGGGACAGGGGCACAGATACGCAGTATTTT.

The rearrangement links TRBV10-3 to TRBJ2-7; D perhaps matches TRBD1 (5 bases). V was clipped by 6 bases and J by 4 bases, with 10 bases between them. The CDR3 contains 12 residues. Per the germline V gene, CDR1 is ENHRY and CDR2 is SYGVKD. CDR3 bases: TGTGCCATCAGAATCAGGGAATACGAGCAGTACTTC. Its protein is CAIRIREYEQYF.

The CDR3 DNA follows: TGTGCCAGCAGCTTGATCCTGTTAAATGAGCAGTTCTTC. It specifies CASSLILLNEQFF. The chain joins TRBV11-2 to TRBJ2-1; D gene uncertain. This CDR3 comprises 13 residues. V dropped 3 bases and J dropped 7 bases, with 10 bases sitting between them. Per germline, CDR1 SGHAT and CDR2 FQNNGV.

This clone was observed once. The genes are TRBV19 and TRBJ2-5, with 7 positions matching TRBD2. From germline, CDR1 is LNHDA and CDR2 SQIVND (reference sequence). The V gene end was trimmed by 9 bases and the J gene end by 5 bases; junction bases not matched to a gene: 12. The length of the CDR3 is 14 residues. CDR3 sequence: CASSPSGVAETQYF. The CDR3 DNA is TGTGCCAGCAGCCCCAGCGGGGTGGCTGAGACCCAGTACTTC.

V and J are TRBV5-1 and TRBJ1-5; possible D gene TRBD1, 6 bases. V lost 5 bases, J lost 3 bases, and 12 bases lay in between. From germline, CDR1 is SGHRS and CDR2 YFSETQ. The CDR3 covers 14 residues. The CDR3 DNA follows: TGCGCCAGCAGTTTAGGGGGTAACAATCAGCCCCAGCATTTT. Amino acids: CASSLGGNNQPQHF.

The chain uses TRBV5-6 and TRBJ1-4; D unclear. The V gene's germline CDR1 is SGHDT and CDR2 YYEEEE. The CDR3 contains 15 residues. V lost 1 base and J lost 8, with 15 bases in between. The CDR3, as DNA: TGTGCCAGCAGCTTGCTGAAGGGCTACGGCGAAAAACTGTTTTTT. Translated, it gives CASSLLKGYGEKLFF.

The chain has TRBV7-2 and TRBJ1-4; TRBD1 is a possible D gene (5 bases). The CDR3 sequence is 14 residues long. CDR1 SGHTA and CDR2 FQGNSA come from the germline V gene. Trimming cost V 1 base and J 14 bases, with 17 bases left between them. The CDR3 region is CASSLVVLGGSLFF. In nucleotides, the CDR3 is TGTGCCAGCAGCTTAGTTGTATTGGGGGGGTCGCTGTTTTTT.